What follows describes a single T cell receptor (beta chain). The antigen remains unidentified. The V end lost 6 bases, the J end lost 2 bases, and 10 bases lay between the germline ends. CDR3 length: 13 amino acids. Per the germline V gene, CDR1 is LNHNV and CDR2 is YYDKDF (reference sequence). The data stem from a study of blood T cells in healthy people across ages. Overall study context: Per two T cells, about one barcoded beta molecule was captured through template switching. Study-wide results and limits: Strong correlation was found linking TCR beta diversity to naive T cell percentage. One million T cells yielded diversity estimates that were considered underestimates.

Primers used in a second PCR of about 6 to 11 cycles were a sample-barcoded 5' primer and a J-beta primer mix. TCRdb processed the 5' RACE reads anew with MiXCR; each CDR3 protein has one entry. The sample consists of 500,000 to 600,000 distinct CDR3 sequences, roughly a quarter of them appearing once. The sample comprised blood. The chain combines TRBV15 with TRBJ2-5; tentative D call: TRBD1 (5 bases). This TCR was sampled from a woman in her 70s in good health. CDR3: CATSYGQQETQYF. Here the CDR3 DNA reads TGTGCCACCAGTTATGGACAACAAGAGACCCAGTACTTC.